The 26 T cell receptor beta chains reported below all come from one sample, sequenced in a study of brain metastases from non-small cell lung cancer. Assay: immunoSEQ multiplex PCR; the TCRdb copy retains only in-frame clones and omits some. Of some 1,200 clones listed, approximately 83% are singletons. The sample was tissue from a brain metastasis. The receptors were sampled from a donor aged 40 or older with non-small cell lung cancer.

The rearrangement links TRBV2 to TRBJ2-3, with 14 bases identical to TRBD2. The CDR3 runs 20 residues. Germline V gene data show CDR1 as SNHLY and CDR2 as FYNNEI. The ends lost 7 bases at V and 5 bases at J; junction bases unmatched: 20. Here the CDR3 DNA reads TGTGCCAGCACCAGCCCCGGACTAGCGGGGGGTTACCCTCGTGGAGATACGCAGTATTTT. This encodes CASTSPGLAGGYPRGDTQYF.

The chain employs TRBV7-9 and TRBJ1-6; D is unresolved. This CDR3 has 14 amino acids. Trimming left V 5 bases short and J 3 bases short, with 8 bases between. CDR1 SEHNR and CDR2 FQNEAQ come from the germline V gene (reference sequence). The CDR3 spells CASSPRDYNSPLHF. In nucleotides, the CDR3 is TGTGCCAGCAGCCCCCGGGACTATAATTCACCCCTCCACTTT.

The rearrangement links TRBV6-5 to TRBJ1-1, with D perhaps TRBD1 (6 bases). The CDR3 totals 13 residues. CDR1 is MNHEY and CDR2 is SVGAGI in the germline V gene. The ends were cut back, 5 bases at V and 4 bases at J, with 11 bases in the middle. The CDR3 nucleotides are TGTGCCAGCAGTAAACAGGGAACCACTGAAGCTTTCTTT. It encodes CASSKQGTTEAFF.

The chain recombines TRBV7-2 with TRBJ1-4; no firm D call. Germline CDR1 and CDR2: SGHTA and FQGNSA. V shed 4 bases and J shed 5 bases, with 11 bases lying between them. The CDR3 length is 14 residues. The CDR3 DNA sequence: TGTGCCAGCAGCTCCCGGGCCGCCAATGAAAAACTGTTTTTT. Protein sequence: CASSSRAANEKLFF.

The chain has TRBV14 and TRBJ2-3, with TRBD1 identical over 12 bases. The germline CDR1 and CDR2 sequences are SGHDN and FVKESK. The junction had 10 bases not matched to a gene; V was cut back by 6 bases and J by 6 bases. The CDR3 is made up of 16 amino acids. The CDR3 bases are TGTGCCAGCAGTTTTACCGGGACAGGGGGCGCGGATACGCAGTATTTT. This gives the protein CASSFTGTGGADTQYF.

Note on this clone: A single base separates this from a much larger clone, so it may be a read error. This sequence joins TRBV30 and TRBJ1-1; maybe TRBD1 (5 bases). Trimming shortened V by 2 bases and J by 5 bases, and 12 bases separated the two germline ends. This CDR3 has 13 residues. CDR1 is GTSNPN, CDR2 SVGIG, per germline (reference sequence). The CDR3 nucleotides read TGTGCCTGGAGTTTAAGGGGTGGGACTGAAGCTTTCTTT. It translates to CAWSLRGGTEAFF.

The chain is built from TRBV7-9 and TRBJ2-2; TRBD1 aligns across 10 bases. Germline CDR1 is SEHNR and CDR2 is FQNEAQ (reference sequence). The CDR3 consists of 15 residues. The ends lost 5 bases at V and 3 bases at J; junction bases unmatched: 3. CDR3 DNA: TGTGCCAGCAGCACGACAGGGGGCCACACCGGGGAGCTGTTTTTT. This gives the protein CASSTTGGHTGELFF.

This chain connects TRBV3-1 (or the pseudogene TRBV3-2) to TRBJ1-2; D uncertain. Germline assignment: CDR1 LGHDT and CDR2 YNNKEL (reference sequence). V lost 5 bases to trimming and J lost 3 bases, with 1 base between them. This CDR3 has 10 residues. CDR3 loop: CASSDYGYTF. CDR3 in DNA: TGTGCCAGCAGCGACTATGGCTACACCTTC.

The chain employs TRBV5-1 and TRBJ1-1, with no clear D. Trimming took off 0 bases at V and 0 bases at J, with 9 bases between the two ends. The CDR3 covers 15 residues. From germline, CDR1 is SGHRS and CDR2 YFSETQ. CDR3 in amino acids: CASSLAAVLNTEAFF. The CDR3 DNA sequence: TGCGCCAGCAGCTTGGCAGCGGTCCTGAACACTGAAGCTTTCTTT.

The chain carries TRBV3-1 (or the pseudogene TRBV3-2) and TRBJ1-1, with TRBD1 as a possible D gene (6 bases). V lost 4 bases and J 7 bases, leaving 10 bases between the germline ends. The CDR3 has 12 residues. Germline V gene sequence: CDR1 LGHDT, CDR2 YNNKEL (reference sequence). The CDR3 region has the DNA TGTGCCAGCAGCCTCGGGACACTTGAAGCTTTCTTT. This translates into CASSLGTLEAFF.

V gene TRBV28 combines with J gene TRBJ1-5; D is unresolved. The CDR3 runs to 14 residues. Per the germline V gene, CDR1 is MDHEN and CDR2 is SYDVKM. V shed 5 bases and J shed 2 bases, with 10 bases lying between them. CDR3 nucleotide sequence: TGTGCCAGCAGTCCCGACCAGGGCAATCAGCCCCAGCATTTT. Translation: CASSPDQGNQPQHF.

This sequence joins TRBV14 and TRBJ2-7; 8 nucleotides agree with TRBD1. The V gene end was trimmed by 0 bases and the J gene end by 7 bases; junction bases not matched to a gene: 8. Per the germline V gene, CDR1 is SGHDN and CDR2 is FVKESK. This CDR3 is built from 15 residues. The CDR3 region is CASSQDGTGRGEQYF. Written as DNA, the CDR3 is TGTGCCAGCAGCCAAGACGGGACAGGCCGTGGGGAGCAGTACTTC. Combining the CDR3 with reference TRBV14 and TRBJ2-7 gives the whole variable domain EAGVTQFPSHSVIEKGQTVTLRCDPISGHDNLYWYRRVMGKEIKFLLHFVKESKQDESGMPNNRFLAERTGGTYSTLKVQPAELEDSGVYFCASSQDGTGRGEQYFGPGTRLTVT.

This clone turned up a few times. This chain links TRBV28 with TRBJ2-5, with D possibly matching TRBD1 (5 bases). CDR3 length: 15 residues. V dropped 4 bases and J dropped 5 bases, with 17 bases sitting between them. The germline V gene has CDR1 MDHEN and CDR2 SYDVKM. For the CDR3, the DNA is TGTGCCAGCAGTTCCGGGCAGGGCCTCTTGGAGACCCAGTACTTC. This gives the protein CASSSGQGLLETQYF.

The V call is TRBV10-3, the J call TRBJ2-7; either TRBD1 or TRBD2 may supply D (6 bases each). Per germline, CDR1 ENHRY and CDR2 SYGVKD. The V and J ends lost 2 bases and 5 bases respectively, with 13 bases between them. The length of the CDR3 is 14 residues. The CDR3 is CAISETGANHEQYF. CDR3 DNA sequence: TGTGCCATCAGTGAGACGGGGGCTAATCACGAGCAGTACTTC.

About this clone: The junction departs from germline at one end; a sequencing error may be responsible. The chain recombines TRBV19 with TRBJ2-1, with D possibly called TRBD1 or TRBD2 (7 bases each). CDR3 length: 15 residues. Germline V gene lookup returns CDR1 LNHDA and CDR2 SQIVND (reference sequence). This CDR3 is CASRGGGGVLNEQFF. In DNA form, the CDR3 reads TGTGCTAGTAGAGGGGGCGGGGGAGTCCTCAATGAGCAGTTCTTC.

This chain uses TRBV15 with TRBJ1-1, with 7 bases lining up with TRBD1. CDR1 and CDR2 (germline): LNHNV, YYDKDF (reference sequence). The V and J ends lost 5 bases and 2 bases, in that order; junction bases with no gene match: 11. The CDR3 length is 16 residues. This CDR3 reads CATSPRATGLNTEAFF. The CDR3 DNA reads as TGTGCCACCAGCCCCCGCGCGACAGGGTTAAACACTGAAGCTTTCTTT.

This chain uses TRBV7-9 with TRBJ1-1; the D is unclear. V was clipped by 8 bases and J by 4 bases, with 11 bases between them. CDR1 and CDR2 from the germline V gene are SEHNR and FQNEAQ (reference sequence). This CDR3 contains 12 residues. The CDR3 spells CASLPGITEAFF. CDR3 in DNA: TGTGCCAGCCTGCCGGGGATCACTGAAGCTTTCTTT.

The chain couples TRBV5-1 to TRBJ1-6; D ambiguous. The V end lost 5 bases, the J end lost 7 bases, and 16 bases lay between the germline ends. CDR1 and CDR2 (germline): SGHRS, YFSETQ. The CDR3 is made up of 15 amino acids. The CDR3 nucleotides are TGCGCCAGCAGTAAATTGCTGGATCAAAATTCACCCCTCCACTTT. This encodes CASSKLLDQNSPLHF. The full variable domain, with the rest looked up from reference TRBV5-1 and TRBJ1-6, is KAGVTQTPRYLIKTRGQQVTLSCSPISGHRSVSWYQQTPGQGLQFLFEYFSETQRNKGNFPGRFSGRQFSNSRSEMNVSTLELGDSALYLCASSKLLDQNSPLHFGNGTRLTVT.

The genes are TRBV28 and TRBJ2-7; TRBD1 agrees at 8 bases. Germline loops: CDR1 MDHEN, CDR2 SYDVKM. CDR3 length: 17 amino acids. The junction had 11 bases not matched to a gene; V was cut back by 1 base and J by 3 bases. CDR3 DNA sequence: TGTGCCAGCAGTTTATCCAACCCCTGGGACAGGTTCTACGAGCAGTACTTC. Its translation: CASSLSNPWDRFYEQYF.

In the case of this clone: The junction shows a germline mismatch at one end, possibly a read error. In DNA, the CDR3 is TGTGCCAGCAGTCACCTGACCCGCTTTATGAACACTAAAGCTTTCTTT. It specifies CASSHLTRFMNTKAFF. This chain links TRBV7-3 with TRBJ1-1; D is undetermined. Looked up from germline, CDR1 is SGHTA and CDR2 is FQGTGA. The CDR3 has 16 amino acids. Together with reference TRBV7-3 and TRBJ1-1, the CDR3 gives the full variable domain: GAGVSQTPSNKVTEKGKYVELRCDPISGHTALYWYRQSLGQGPEFLIYFQGTGAADDSGLPNDRFFAVRPEGSVSTLKIQRTERGDSAVYLCASSHLTRFMNTKAFFGQGTRLTVV.

The chain carries TRBV12-3 or TRBV12-4 and TRBJ1-1; D remains unclear. This CDR3 is 12 amino acids long. Trimming left V 5 bases short and J 11 bases short, with 15 bases between. This chain's CDR3 is CASSKTQGGAFF. CDR3 bases: TGTGCCAGCAGTAAGACCCAAGGAGGGGCTTTCTTT.

V is TRBV12-5 and J is TRBJ2-5; D is unclear. There are 11 residues in the CDR3. The germline CDR1 and CDR2 sequences are LGHNT and FRNRAP. Trimming shortened V by 5 bases and J by 5 bases, and 6 bases separated the two germline ends. The CDR3 loop reads CASGDRETQYF. The CDR3 DNA sequence: TGTGCTAGTGGTGACCGTGAGACCCAGTACTTC.

J is TRBJ2-7 and V is TRBV19; D may be TRBD1 (5 bases). This CDR3 has 15 residues. Trimming took off 0 bases at V and 5 bases at J, with 14 bases between the two ends. Germline V gene lookup returns CDR1 LNHDA and CDR2 SQIVND (reference sequence). CDR3: CASSIDRESSDEQYF. DNA for the CDR3: TGTGCCAGTAGTATAGACAGGGAAAGTTCGGACGAGCAGTACTTC.

This clone was observed a handful of times. J is TRBJ1-2 and V is TRBV5-4; D gene uncertain. Germline loops: CDR1 SGHNT, CDR2 YYREEE (reference sequence). Deletions cut 6 bases from V and 4 bases from J, with 19 bases between. The CDR3 runs to 15 residues. The CDR3 DNA follows: TGTGCCAGCACCCCACCGGAGGGCCTCCTCTATGGCTACACCTTC. Translation: CASTPPEGLLYGYTF.

V usage is TRBV7-6 and J usage is TRBJ1-1, with D perhaps matching TRBD1 (5 bases). V gave up 5 bases and J gave up 0 bases, with 7 bases separating them. This CDR3 is 13 amino acids long. Looked up from germline, CDR1 is SGHVS and CDR2 is FNYEAQ. The CDR3 bases are TGTGCCAGCAGCCCGACAGTGAACACTGAAGCTTTCTTT. Protein product: CASSPTVNTEAFF.

This chain links TRBV5-1 with TRBJ2-2; D not resolved. The germline V gene encodes CDR1 SGHRS and CDR2 YFSETQ. Trimming took off 0 bases at V and 4 bases at J, with 10 bases between the two ends. CDR3 length: 15 residues. The CDR3 here is CASSLASGITGELFF. The CDR3 DNA sequence: TGCGCCAGCAGCTTGGCCAGTGGAATCACCGGGGAGCTGTTTTTT.